These 13 T cell receptor beta chains were all obtained from the same sample, sequenced in a study of shared clonotypes between healthy human individuals. Positively selected for CCR7, the CD45RO-negative cells used as naive CD8 cells excluded terminally differentiated effector memory CD45RA+ cells. This table comes from immunoSEQ multiplex PCR, and its TCRdb copy is limited to in-frame clones, with some not included. The sample has millions of clones, about 94% seen once. Input material: naive CD8+ T cells sorted from blood. The receptor source for this set is a man in his late teens or twenties in good health.

This clone appeared once. Here the CDR3 DNA reads TGCAGCGCCCCTCCTCTCCTAGACAGGGCCCATCAGCCCCAGCATTTT. This codes for CSAPPLLDRAHQPQHF. This sequence joins TRBV29-1 and TRBJ1-5, with 7 bases matching TRBD1. V shed 7 bases, J shed 5 bases, and the junction held 17 bases outside the gene matches. Per germline, CDR1 SQVTM and CDR2 ANQGSEA. This CDR3 contains 16 residues. The complete variable domain, with remaining parts taken from reference TRBV29-1 and TRBJ1-5, reads SAVISQKPSRDICQRGTSLTIQCQVDSQVTMMFWYRQQPGQSLTLIATANQGSEATYESGFVIDKFPISRPNLTFSTLTVSNMSPEDSSIYLCSAPPLLDRAHQPQHFGDGTRLSIL.

The chain combines TRBV9 with TRBJ2-1; TRBD2 matches at 9 bases. The trim removed 4 bases at V and 7 bases at J, leaving 9 bases unmatched. The length of the CDR3 is 15 residues. Per germline, CDR1 SGDLS and CDR2 YYNGEE. The DNA for the CDR3 is TGTGCCAGCAGCCTCGGGACTAGCCTGGGGAATGAGCAGTTCTTC. Protein product: CASSLGTSLGNEQFF.

A word on this clone: The same CDR3 also results from other DNA sequences found in this sample. The genes are TRBV7-9 and TRBJ1-1; D remains ambiguous. The germline gives CDR1 SEHNR, CDR2 FQNEAQ (reference sequence). The CDR3 has 14 amino acids. Trimming took off 5 bases at V and 2 bases at J, with 12 bases between the two ends. The CDR3 DNA sequence: TGTGCCAGCAGCCCACCGGGCGGAAACACTGAAGCTTTCTTT. The encoded protein is CASSPPGGNTEAFF.

Regarding this clone: The identical CDR3 is also encoded by other nucleotide sequences in the sample. CDR3 sequence (DNA): TGTGCCAGCAGCTTAGCGCCCGGCTACGAGCAGTACTTC. The encoded protein is CASSLAPGYEQYF. The chain is built from TRBV7-8 and TRBJ2-7, with D uncertain. V was cut by 0 bases and J by 3 bases, with 6 bases left in between. Germline V lookup: CDR1 SGHVS, CDR2 FQNEAQ. CDR3 length equals 13 residues.

This sequence joins TRBV19 and TRBJ2-1; the D call may be TRBD1 or TRBD2 (5 bases each). Per the germline V gene, CDR1 is LNHDA and CDR2 is SQIVND (reference sequence). V shed 2 bases and J shed 10 bases, with 15 bases lying between them. CDR3 length equals 14 residues. CDR3 sequence (DNA): TGTGCCAGTAGTATATCTCCCGGGGACGGAGAGCAGTTCTTC. Residues: CASSISPGDGEQFF.

The table lists this clone with a count of one. This rearrangement joins TRBV9 to TRBJ2-3; 9 nucleotides line up with TRBD1. V dropped 4 bases and J dropped 0; count of bases not matched to a gene: 3. Germline V gene data show CDR1 as SGDLS and CDR2 as YYNGEE. CDR3 size: 15 residues. For the CDR3, the DNA is TGTGCCAGCAGCCTAGGACAGGGGAGCACAGATACGCAGTATTTT. It is translated as CASSLGQGSTDTQYF.

This clone has just one count. This sequence joins TRBV4-1 and TRBJ2-5, with 11 bases aligning to TRBD2. With V trimmed by 4 bases and J by 3 bases, 1 base remained unmatched. Germline V gene data show CDR1 as MGHRA and CDR2 as YSYEKL. The length of the CDR3 is 14 residues. CDR3 bases: TGCGCCAGCAGCCTAGCGGGGGGGAAAGAGACCCAGTACTTC. Its translation: CASSLAGGKETQYF.

The sample holds one count of this clone. The rearrangement links TRBV19 to TRBJ2-7; no firm D call. Germline-derived CDR1 and CDR2 are LNHDA and SQIVND (reference sequence). The CDR3 has 14 residues. V lost 1 base to trimming and J lost 3 bases, with 10 bases between them. The CDR3 spells CASSIAATDYEQYF. The CDR3 nucleotides are TGTGCCAGTAGTATAGCCGCGACGGACTACGAGCAGTACTTC.

The chain is built from TRBV10-2 and TRBJ2-3; TRBD2 aligns across 10 bases. With 5 bases clipped from V and 0 bases from J, the junction kept 2 bases outside the gene matches. The CDR3 length is 15 residues. The germline CDR1 and CDR2 sequences are WSHSY and SAAADI. The CDR3 sequence is CASSSTSGSTDTQYF. CDR3 DNA: TGCGCCAGCAGTTCGACTAGCGGGAGCACAGATACGCAGTATTTT.

This CDR3 is CAWRAPETGVTGELFF. Written as DNA, the CDR3 is TGTGCCTGGAGGGCCCCCGAGACAGGGGTCACCGGGGAGCTGTTTTTT. The V call is TRBV30, the J call TRBJ2-2; 8 positions match TRBD1. Unmatched junction bases numbered 10, after V lost 3 bases and J lost 4 bases. CDR1 is GTSNPN, CDR2 SVGIG, per germline (reference sequence). The CDR3 is made up of 16 amino acids.

This chain joins TRBV25-1 and TRBJ1-1, with a weak D call TRBD1 (5 bases). This CDR3 has 12 residues. V lost 4 bases, J lost 7 bases, and 10 bases lay in between. Per germline, CDR1 MGHDK and CDR2 SYGVNS. The DNA of the CDR3 is TGTGCCAGCAGTGCCAGGGAGGGTGAAGCTTTCTTT. The encoded protein is CASSAREGEAFF.

This sequence joins TRBV4-3 and TRBJ2-1; no reliable D call. Germline V gene lookup returns CDR1 LGHNA and CDR2 YSLEER. Trimming removed 4 bases from V and 12 bases from J, with 25 bases in between. This CDR3 has 16 amino acids. For the CDR3, the DNA is TGCGCCAGCAGCCCGACCCGAGACACCCGCTTATTGGGGCAGTTCTTC. Its protein product is CASSPTRDTRLLGQFF.

Comment on this clone: The same CDR3 arises from other DNA sequences in this sample as well. V is TRBV7-9 and J is TRBJ2-1; D not certain. Trimming took off 3 bases at V and 4 bases at J, with 7 bases between the two ends. The CDR3 spans 13 residues. Looked up from germline, CDR1 is SEHNR and CDR2 is FQNEAQ (reference sequence). The CDR3 sequence: CASSLYSYNEQFF. CDR3 bases: TGTGCCAGCAGCTTGTACAGTTACAATGAGCAGTTCTTC. Supplemented by reference TRBV7-9 and TRBJ2-1, the full variable domain reads DTGVSQNPRHKITKRGQNVTFRCDPISEHNRLYWYRQTLGQGPEFLTYFQNEAQLEKSRLLSDRFSAERPKGSFSTLEIQRTEQGDSAMYLCASSLYSYNEQFFGPGTRLTVL.